These 25 T cell receptor beta chains were sequenced from one sample in a study of identifying expanded T cells in peripheral blood. Repertoires were generated with immunoSEQ multiplex PCR, while TCRdb's copy carries only in-frame clones and drops some. The repertoire holds about 84,000 clones, with approximately 86% as singletons. What was sequenced was blood. All receptors come from a person aged 18-69 years in good health.

The chain is built from TRBV18 and TRBJ1-2, with TRBD1 matching over 8 bases. CDR1 and CDR2 from the germline V gene are KGHSH and LQKENI. The CDR3 runs to 14 residues. Trimming removed 6 bases from V and 6 bases from J; junction bases left unmatched: 9. DNA of the CDR3: TGTGCCAGCTCCCGGGACGGACAGGGAAATGGCTACACCTTC. It translates to CASSRDGQGNGYTF.

This clone has a count of ten or more. The chain links TRBV14 to TRBJ1-2; D uncertain. V lost 0 bases and J 2 bases, leaving 4 bases between the germline ends. Germline V gene sequence: CDR1 SGHDN, CDR2 FVKESK. The CDR3 has 13 residues. CDR3 amino acids: CASSQDLNYGYTF. The DNA for the CDR3 is TGTGCCAGCAGCCAAGACTTGAACTATGGCTACACCTTC.

The CDR3 region is CASSFNSGGRGGSGNTIYF. In DNA, the CDR3 is TGTGCCAGCAGCTTTAACTCAGGGGGCAGGGGCGGCTCTGGAAACACCATATATTTT. This chain joins TRBV7-6 and TRBJ1-3; 8 bases fit TRBD1. V was clipped by 3 bases and J by 0 bases; unmatched bases: 13. Per the germline V gene, CDR1 is SGHVS and CDR2 is FNYEAQ. CDR3 length equals 19 residues.

The gene calls are TRBV5-1 and TRBJ1-6; 9 bases match TRBD1. This CDR3 has 16 amino acids. J lost 10 bases, V lost 2 bases, and 10 bases had no gene match. Germline-derived CDR1 and CDR2 are SGHRS and YFSETQ. The CDR3 sequence is CASSLGGQGWVSPLHF. The CDR3 coding sequence is TGCGCCAGCAGCTTAGGAGGACAGGGGTGGGTGTCACCCCTCCACTTT.

The chain carries TRBV29-1 and TRBJ1-5, with D possibly TRBD1 on 5 matching bases. Between the trimmed V and J ends, which lost 4 bases and 5 bases, there was a span of 12 bases. This CDR3 is 13 amino acids long. Germline CDR1 is SQVTM and CDR2 is ANQGSEA. The CDR3 region has the DNA TGCAGCGTTGCCTCGGGGACCCATCAGCCCCAGCATTTT. Translating it yields CSVASGTHQPQHF.

Remarks on this clone: The sample carries other DNA sequences with the same CDR3. The rearrangement links TRBV30 to TRBJ1-1; D gene unclear. Germline CDR1 and CDR2: GTSNPN and SVGIG (reference sequence). This CDR3 comprises 14 residues. V lost 0 bases and J lost 10, with 18 bases in between. CDR3 nucleotides: TGTGCCTGGAGTGTGGGTCTCCTCCGCCCCGGAGCTTTCTTT. Amino acid sequence: CAWSVGLLRPGAFF.

The chain couples TRBV13 to TRBJ2-3; unclear D gene. V gave up 3 bases and J gave up 9 bases, with 10 bases separating them. In germline, CDR1 is PRHDT, CDR2 FYEKMQ (reference sequence). CDR3 length: 12 residues. Here the CDR3 DNA reads TGTGCCAGCAGCTTTAGAACCCACACGCAGTATTTT. It is translated as CASSFRTHTQYF. The complete variable domain, with remaining parts taken from reference TRBV13 and TRBJ2-3, reads AAGVIQSPRHLIKEKRETATLKCYPIPRHDTVYWYQQGPGQDPQFLISFYEKMQSDKGSIPDRFSAQQFSDYHSELNMSSLELGDSALYFCASSFRTHTQYFGPGTRLTVL.

The count of this clone is one. CDR3 sequence: CATNRQGNTEAFF. CDR3 bases: TGTGCCACCAACCGGCAGGGCAACACTGAAGCTTTCTTT. The V and J genes are TRBV2 and TRBJ1-1; D possibly corresponds to TRBD1 (5 bases). The length of the CDR3 is 13 residues. V lost 10 bases to trimming and J lost 2 bases, with 14 bases between them. Germline V gene data show CDR1 as SNHLY and CDR2 as FYNNEI.

This chain links TRBV19 with TRBJ1-2; 7 bases match TRBD1. With V trimmed by 5 bases and J by 4 bases, 7 bases remained unmatched. CDR1 LNHDA and CDR2 SQIVND come from the germline V gene (reference sequence). The CDR3 has 14 amino acids. The CDR3 DNA follows: TGTGCCAGTAGTTTTTACAGGGGCCGCTATGGCTACACCTTC. Residues: CASSFYRGRYGYTF. The full variable domain, with the rest looked up from reference TRBV19 and TRBJ1-2, is DGGITQSPKYLFRKEGQNVTLSCEQNLNHDAMYWYRQDPGQGLRLIYYSQIVNDFQKGDIAEGYSVSREKKESFPLTVTSAQKNPTAFYLCASSFYRGRYGYTFGSGTRLTVV.

The V call is TRBV5-3, the J call TRBJ2-6, with D possibly called TRBD1 or TRBD2 (5 bases each). TRBV5-3 is identified as an open reading frame with a role that is uncertain. V was trimmed by 8 bases and J by 0 bases, leaving 21 bases between them. The CDR3 contains 18 residues. The CDR3, as DNA: TGTGCCAGTCCTACTTTACCGGGACCCCGCTCTGGGGCCAACGTCCTGACTTTC. This sequence encodes CASPTLPGPRSGANVLTF.

This chain joins TRBV5-8 and TRBJ1-4, with D tentatively TRBD1 (6 bases). The germline CDR1 and CDR2 sequences are SGHTS and YDEGEE. This CDR3 has 16 amino acids. The germline V and J ends were trimmed by 3 bases and 0 bases, with 12 bases remaining between them. The CDR3 bases are TGTGCCAGCAGCTCGCCAAGACAGGCAACTAATGAAAAACTGTTTTTT. Its translation is CASSSPRQATNEKLFF.

This clone showed up just a few times. V is TRBV6-6 and J is TRBJ2-1, with 13 bases that match TRBD2. Germline V gives CDR1 MNHNY, CDR2 SVGAGI (reference sequence). The CDR3 has 15 residues. The J segment lost 8 bases and the V segment lost 2 bases, leaving 3 bases of the junction unmatched. CDR3 sequence reads: CASSYTSGGVYEQFF. The CDR3 DNA reads TGTGCCAGCAGTTACACTAGCGGGGGGGTATATGAGCAGTTCTTC.

The chain is built from TRBV27 and TRBJ1-6; D is unresolved. The V end was cut by 2 bases, the J end by 6 bases, with 11 bases between. Germline CDR1 is MNHEY and CDR2 is SMNVEV (reference sequence). The CDR3 is 15 residues long. CDR3 sequence: CASSLVSGTNSPLHF. DNA of the CDR3: TGTGCCAGCAGTTTAGTTTCGGGCACTAATTCACCCCTCCACTTT.

CDR3 protein: CASSLGTTTSYEQYF. CDR3 DNA sequence: TGCGCCAGCAGCTTGGGGACAACGACCTCCTACGAGCAGTACTTC. The genes are TRBV5-1 and TRBJ2-7; perhaps TRBD1 as D (5 bases). V was shortened by 0 bases and J by 0 bases, with 10 bases between the two germline ends. The V gene's germline CDR1 is SGHRS and CDR2 YFSETQ. This CDR3 contains 15 residues.

The chain carries TRBV7-8 and TRBJ2-1; D not resolved. The CDR3 is 13 residues long. Germline CDR1 SGHVS, CDR2 FQNEAQ. The V end lost 1 base, the J end lost 9 bases, and 10 bases lay between the germline ends. CDR3 bases: TGTGCCAGCAGCTTAGTAAGGCTCACTGAGCAGTTCTTC. Translated, it gives CASSLVRLTEQFF.

This rearrangement joins TRBV5-4 to TRBJ2-3, with 7 bases lining up with TRBD1. The CDR3 covers 15 residues. V was clipped by 0 bases and J by 4 bases; unmatched bases: 5. Germline CDR1 is SGHNT and CDR2 is YYREEE (reference sequence). This chain's CDR3 is CASSLDRGRSDTQYF. The CDR3 coding sequence is TGTGCCAGCAGCTTGGACAGGGGAAGGTCAGATACGCAGTATTTT.

CDR3 protein: CASFTRAGKEYGYTF. The CDR3 region has the DNA TGTGCCAGCTTCACGCGGGCAGGGAAGGAATATGGCTACACCTTC. The J gene is TRBJ1-2, the V gene TRBV28; D is perhaps TRBD1 (5 bases). Trimming removed 8 bases at V and 5 bases at J, with 21 bases between. CDR1 is MDHEN and CDR2 is SYDVKM in the germline V gene. This CDR3 contains 15 residues.

This rearrangement joins TRBV7-9 to TRBJ2-3; no reliable D call. CDR1 is SEHNR and CDR2 is FQNEAQ in the germline V gene (reference sequence). The CDR3 spans 15 residues. V was shortened by 1 base and J by 2 bases, with 10 bases between the two germline ends. CDR3 DNA: TGTGCCAGCAGCTTAGTAGGGTATCCCACAGATACGCAGTATTTT. The encoded protein is CASSLVGYPTDTQYF.

This rearrangement joins TRBV7-7 to TRBJ2-7; 8 bases match TRBD2. CDR1 and CDR2 from the germline V gene are SSHAT and FNYEAQ (reference sequence). This CDR3 is built from 12 residues. Losses at the gene ends were 5 bases for V and 7 bases for J; bases not matched to a gene: 4. CDR3 amino acids: CASSQSGGEQYF. In nucleotides, the CDR3 is TGTGCCAGCAGCCAATCGGGAGGGGAGCAGTACTTC.

By its share, this clone is medium-sized. The CDR3 DNA sequence: TGTGCCAGCAGCTTGGGAGGGGACACTGAAGCTTTCTTT. It yields the protein CASSLGGDTEAFF. The chain carries TRBV5-6 and TRBJ1-1; D possibly corresponds to TRBD1 (5 bases). V lost 0 bases and J lost 3, with 6 bases in between. Germline V CDR1 and CDR2: SGHDT, YYEEEE. The CDR3 spans 13 residues. Looking up the rest from reference TRBV5-6 and TRBJ1-1 gives the full variable domain: DAGVTQSPTHLIKTRGQQVTLRCSPKSGHDTVSWYQQALGQGPQFIFQYYEEEERQRGNFPDRFSGHQFPNYSSELNVNALLLGDSALYLCASSLGGDTEAFFGQGTRLTVV.

V usage is TRBV29-1 and J usage is TRBJ1-1, with D tentatively TRBD1 (5 bases). This CDR3 contains 14 residues. In germline, CDR1 is SQVTM, CDR2 ANQGSEA. The ends were cut back, 0 bases at V and 5 bases at J, with 13 bases in the middle. CDR3 DNA sequence: TGCAGCGTTGAAGATCGTGGGGGTCTAACTGAAGCTTTCTTT. It yields the protein CSVEDRGGLTEAFF.

The chain recombines TRBV5-5 with TRBJ2-1, with a tentative D call TRBD1 (5 bases). The V and J ends lost 1 base and 6 bases respectively, with 11 bases between them. Germline V gene data show CDR1 as SGHKS and CDR2 as YYEKEE (reference sequence). CDR3 length: 14 amino acids. This CDR3 is CASSLSPGRNEQFF. CDR3 coding DNA: TGTGCCAGCAGCTTGTCCCCAGGGCGCAATGAGCAGTTCTTC.

The chain has TRBV7-9 and TRBJ1-1; TRBD1 might be the D (5 bases). V was cut by 5 bases and J by 8 bases, with 15 bases left in between. CDR3 length: 13 residues. The germline V gene has CDR1 SEHNR and CDR2 FQNEAQ (reference sequence). CDR3 protein: CASSRTPRDEAFF. As DNA, the CDR3 is TGTGCCAGCAGCCGGACACCCAGGGACGAAGCTTTCTTT.

The chain is built from TRBV28 and TRBJ2-2, with TRBD2 matching 8 bases. CDR3 length equals 20 residues. Trimming cost V 0 bases and J 5 bases; bases outside gene matches: 17. CDR1 MDHEN and CDR2 SYDVKM come from the germline V gene. The CDR3 DNA reads TGTGCCAGCAGTTTATGGGGACTCGGATCAGGGACTAGTTCAACCGGGGAGCTGTTTTTT. Translation: CASSLWGLGSGTSSTGELFF.

The chain employs TRBV7-9 and TRBJ2-7; 10 bases line up with TRBD1. The CDR3 has 14 amino acids. Germline V gene sequence: CDR1 SEHNR, CDR2 FQNEAQ (reference sequence). J was trimmed by 3 bases and V by 3 bases; bases with no gene match: 2. CDR3 protein: CASSFRTGGYEQYF. The CDR3 nucleotides are TGTGCCAGCAGCTTTCGGACAGGGGGCTACGAGCAGTACTTC.